Below, 20 T cell receptor beta chains from the same sample are listed, as sequenced in a study of control samples from healthy donors and cancer patients. Assay used: immunoSEQ multiplex PCR; TCRdb lists only in-frame clones, some missing. The table lists 100,000 to 150,000 clones, 75% to 95% of them singletons, with 2% to 2.5% in the top ten. The sequencing input was blood. The receptor set was obtained from a man aged 18 to 30 in good health.

This clone appeared a single time. V usage is TRBV3-1 (or the pseudogene TRBV3-2) and J usage is TRBJ2-2, with 7 nucleotides matching TRBD2. The germline V gene has CDR1 LGHDT and CDR2 YNNKEL (reference sequence). V lost 3 bases and J lost 3; bases outside the gene matches: 19. The CDR3 is 20 amino acids. The chain's CDR3 is CASSQIPYSPAGDDTGELFF. CDR3 nucleotides: TGTGCCAGCAGCCAGATACCCTACTCGCCGGCGGGAGACGACACCGGGGAGCTGTTTTTT.

The chain combines TRBV11-3 with TRBJ1-3, with D perhaps TRBD1 (5 bases). The ends were cut back, 4 bases at V and 0 bases at J, with 10 bases in the middle. The germline CDR1 and CDR2 sequences are SGHNT and YENEEA. This CDR3 is built from 15 residues. This chain's CDR3 is CASSWGGVSGNTIYF. DNA for the CDR3: TGTGCCAGCAGCTGGGGAGGGGTCTCTGGAAACACCATATATTTT.

The V and J genes are TRBV23-1 and TRBJ2-7; the D is unclear. TRBV23-1 is marked as an open reading frame, function uncertain. The CDR3 spans 13 residues. V lost 4 bases to trimming and J lost 2 bases, with 9 bases between them. The CDR3 sequence: CASSRGHPYEQYF. DNA for the CDR3: TGCGCCAGCAGTCGGGGTCATCCCTACGAGCAGTACTTC.

This clone was counted once. The chain is built from TRBV27 and TRBJ1-6, with D uncertain. The CDR3 has 12 residues. Trimming took off 4 bases at V and 10 bases at J, with 8 bases between the two ends. The germline gives CDR1 MNHEY, CDR2 SMNVEV (reference sequence). The CDR3 protein is CASSWGGSPLHF. Written as DNA, the CDR3 is TGTGCCAGCAGTTGGGGAGGGTCACCCCTCCACTTT.

This clone was observed a few times. One end of the junction fails to match germline, which may point to a read error. The chain has TRBV19 and TRBJ1-1; D not resolved. CDR1 LNHDA and CDR2 SQIVND come from the germline V gene (reference sequence). This CDR3 comprises 13 residues. This CDR3 reads CASSIWGDTEVFF. For the CDR3, the DNA is TGTGCCAGTAGTATATGGGGAGACACTGAAGTTTTCTTT.

This rearrangement joins TRBV12-3 or TRBV12-4 to TRBJ1-3; no definite D call. There are 12 residues in the CDR3. Trimming pared 4 bases from V and 0 bases from J, leaving 1 base between. CDR3 region: CASSYSGNTIYF. CDR3 coding DNA: TGTGCCAGCAGTTACTCTGGAAACACCATATATTTT.

The rearrangement links TRBV9 to TRBJ2-3; 10 nucleotides line up with TRBD2. The CDR3 sequence is 16 residues long. Trimming removed 4 bases from V and 1 base from J; junction bases left unmatched: 6. Germline V gene sequence: CDR1 SGDLS, CDR2 YYNGEE. The CDR3 coding sequence is TGTGCCAGCAGCCCCGGACTAGCGGTGGGCACAGATACGCAGTATTTT. Translating it yields CASSPGLAVGTDTQYF.

This chain connects TRBV13 to TRBJ2-1; the match to TRBD2 covers 13 bases. This CDR3 has 16 amino acids. With 5 bases clipped from V and 6 bases from J, the junction kept 7 bases outside the gene matches. Germline CDR1 PRHDT, CDR2 FYEKMQ (reference sequence). As DNA, the CDR3 is TGTGCCAGCAGCGCAAGACTAGCGGGGGGCCCCAATGAGCAGTTCTTC. Translated, it gives CASSARLAGGPNEQFF.

The J gene is TRBJ2-7, the V gene TRBV19; D gene ambiguous. V dropped 1 base and J dropped 1 base, with 8 bases sitting between them. The germline CDR1 and CDR2 sequences are LNHDA and SQIVND (reference sequence). The CDR3 runs 14 residues. Here the CDR3 DNA reads TGTGCCAGTAGTATAGTGGCGAGTTCCTACGAGCAGTACTTC. It codes for CASSIVASSYEQYF. The variable domain in full, completed from reference TRBV19 and TRBJ2-7, reads DGGITQSPKYLFRKEGQNVTLSCEQNLNHDAMYWYRQDPGQGLRLIYYSQIVNDFQKGDIAEGYSVSREKKESFPLTVTSAQKNPTAFYLCASSIVASSYEQYFGPGTRLTVT.

The V call is TRBV7-2, the J call TRBJ2-5, with a weak D call TRBD1 (6 bases). The germline V gene has CDR1 SGHTA and CDR2 FQGNSA. The CDR3 runs to 13 residues. V was trimmed by 4 bases and J by 4 bases, leaving 10 bases between them. The CDR3, as DNA: TGTGCCAGCAGCTCAGGACAGCCAGAGACCCAGTACTTC. Translation: CASSSGQPETQYF. Filled out from reference TRBV7-2 and TRBJ2-5, the complete variable domain reads GAGVSQSPSNKVTEKGKDVELRCDPISGHTALYWYRQSLGQGLEFLIYFQGNSAPDKSGLPSDRFSAERTGGSVSTLTIQRTQQEDSAVYLCASSSGQPETQYFGPGTRLLVL.

The V and J genes are TRBV4-1 and TRBJ2-2, with 12 bases fitting TRBD2. The CDR3 spans 15 residues. Germline assignment: CDR1 MGHRA and CDR2 YSYEKL. J gave up 11 bases and V 2 bases, and 6 bases lay outside the gene matches. The CDR3 spells CASSQLAGGQGELFF. The CDR3, as DNA: TGCGCCAGCAGCCAACTAGCGGGGGGGCAGGGAGAGCTGTTTTTT.

The chain is built from TRBV3-1 (or the pseudogene TRBV3-2) and TRBJ2-1, with 7 bases lining up with TRBD1. This CDR3 region has 15 residues. V shed 3 bases, J shed 2 bases, and the junction held 4 bases outside the gene matches. Germline-derived CDR1 and CDR2 are LGHDT and YNNKEL (reference sequence). This CDR3 is CASSHWGQPYNEQFF. The CDR3 DNA is TGTGCCAGCAGCCACTGGGGACAGCCCTACAATGAGCAGTTCTTC.

The chain combines TRBV4-3 with TRBJ1-1, with D possibly being TRBD1 (5 bases). The length of the CDR3 is 17 residues. Germline CDR1 and CDR2: LGHNA and YSLEER. V shed 0 bases and J shed 1 base, with 15 bases lying between them. The CDR3 nucleotides read TGCGCCAGCAGCCAAGAGCGTTGGGGGACGGGGAACACTGAAGCTTTCTTT. Protein sequence: CASSQERWGTGNTEAFF.

The chain links TRBV24-1 to TRBJ2-6; either TRBD1 or TRBD2 may fit D (5 bases each). The CDR3 extends over 18 amino acids. Germline-derived CDR1 and CDR2 are KGHDR and SFDVKD. Trimming removed 4 bases at V and 4 bases at J, with 19 bases between. The CDR3 loop reads CATSDRRDAMRGANVLTF. The CDR3, as DNA: TGTGCCACCAGTGACCGCCGGGACGCAATGAGAGGGGCCAACGTCCTGACTTTC.

V usage is TRBV6-5 and J usage is TRBJ1-4; the D gene is possibly TRBD1 (5 bases). The V end was cut by 6 bases, the J end by 7 bases, with 18 bases between. The V gene's germline CDR1 is MNHEY and CDR2 SVGAGI. The CDR3 is 15 amino acids. The CDR3, as DNA: TGTGCCAGCAGACTAGGGGATGGGGATGGTGAAAAACTGTTTTTT. Translated, it gives CASRLGDGDGEKLFF.

The CDR3 reads CASSTGTTSSYNEQFF. DNA of the CDR3: TGCGCCAGCAGCACTGGGACTACCAGCTCCTACAATGAGCAGTTCTTC. The V call is TRBV5-1, the J call TRBJ2-1; 7 nucleotides match TRBD2. Germline trimming cut 4 bases from V and 0 bases from J; bases unmatched to any gene: 7. The germline V gene encodes CDR1 SGHRS and CDR2 YFSETQ. The CDR3 runs to 16 residues.

This clone has a handful of counts. The gene calls are TRBV6-5 and TRBJ2-1, with 7 bases identical to TRBD2. The CDR3 extends over 14 amino acids. Germline CDR1 is MNHEY and CDR2 is SVGAGI. The ends lost 8 bases at V and 9 bases at J; junction bases unmatched: 13. CDR3 in amino acids: CASVPGLRSGEQFF. CDR3 nucleotide sequence: TGTGCCAGCGTCCCGGGACTAAGGTCAGGTGAGCAGTTCTTC.

The chain couples TRBV3-1 (or the pseudogene TRBV3-2) to TRBJ1-6, with D maybe TRBD1 (6 bases). V shed 8 bases and J shed 4 bases, with 12 bases lying between them. Germline CDR1 reads LGHDT; CDR2 reads YNNKEL (reference sequence). CDR3 length: 14 amino acids. CDR3 DNA: TGTGCCAGCCAAAGGACAGTTTATAATTCACCCCTCCACTTT. It translates to CASQRTVYNSPLHF.

This chain links TRBV2 with TRBJ1-1; 7 bases line up with TRBD1. J lost 4 bases, V lost 10 bases, and 9 bases had no gene match. This CDR3 region has 13 residues. CDR1 and CDR2 (germline): SNHLY, FYNNEI. The CDR3, as DNA: TGTGCCAACCGACAGGGCTTTATCACTGAAGCTTTCTTT. It yields the protein CANRQGFITEAFF. Supplemented by reference TRBV2 and TRBJ1-1, the full variable domain reads EPEVTQTPSHQVTQMGQEVILRCVPISNHLYFYWYRQILGQKVEFLVSFYNNEISEKSEIFDDQFSVERPDGSNFTLKIRSTKLEDSAMYFCANRQGFITEAFFGQGTRLTVV.

J is TRBJ2-3 and V is TRBV7-9, with D perhaps TRBD1 (6 bases). Trimming cost V 8 bases and J 0 bases, with 21 bases left between them. In germline, CDR1 is SEHNR, CDR2 FQNEAQ (reference sequence). This CDR3 has 17 residues. CDR3: CASRPVGAGTSTDTQYF. For the CDR3, the DNA is TGTGCCAGCCGCCCGGTTGGTGCAGGGACAAGCACAGATACGCAGTATTTT.